This section outlines one T cell receptor beta chain sequence together with its context. The sample belongs to a study of shared clonotypes between healthy human individuals. Looking at the study overall: Contributing individuals were a couple of females and three males aged 18 to 49.

The CDR3 length is 13 residues. V was clipped by 1 base and J by 3 bases, with 7 bases between them. Per germline, CDR1 SGHTA and CDR2 FQGNSA. Every subset's genomic DNA went evenly onto several immunoSEQ plates. Each PCR replicate run on unsorted PBMC took in roughly 0.3 ug DNA, tens of thousands of T cell genomes. Produced via immunoSEQ multiplex PCR; TCRdb's table is partial and in-frame only. This sample carries about half a million clones, about 84% of them seen once, and the ten largest clones take roughly 13%. Sequenced sample: PBMCs. The sequence came from a woman aged 40 to 50 in good health. Some clones in this sample may be carry-over from other donors' samples. V gene TRBV7-2 combines with J gene TRBJ2-7, with D uncertain. The CDR3 loop is CASSLDPSYEQYF. The CDR3 DNA follows: TGTGCCAGCAGCTTAGACCCTAGCTACGAGCAGTACTTC.